The entry below describes one T cell receptor beta chain. This record belongs to a study of blood T cell repertoires in COVID-19. Background on the study: T cells, B-cell-depleted T cells, or PBMCs provided the cDNA or gDNA that served as material.

Between the trimmed V and J ends, which lost 5 bases and 5 bases, there was a span of 23 bases. CDR1 is MDHEN, CDR2 SYDVKM, per germline. The CDR3 sequence is 17 residues long. The repertoire was sequenced with immunoSEQ multiplex PCR; TCRdb's copy has only in-frame clones and lacks some. The repertoire consists of fewer than 130,000 clones, with around 79% occurring once and the leading ten covering more than 15%. The sequence came from an elderly woman with active or convalescent COVID-19. The V and J genes are TRBV28 and TRBJ2-3; a weak D match, TRBD1 (8 bases). The sequencing sample was made of peripheral blood. CDR3 bases: TGTGCCAGCAGTGGAGAGGGGAGGGGGACAGGACTAGATACGCAGTATTTT. This translates into CASSGEGRGTGLDTQYF. The complete variable domain, with remaining parts taken from reference TRBV28 and TRBJ2-3, reads DVKVTQSSRYLVKRTGEKVFLECVQDMDHENMFWYRQDPGLGLRLIYFSYDVKMKEKGDIPEGYSVSREKKERFSLILESASTNQTSMYLCASSGEGRGTGLDTQYFGPGTRLTVL.